The clone carrying this T cell receptor (beta chain) appeared many times. The sample comes from a study of blood T cell repertoires in COVID-19. Study-level information: Collection of acute and convalescent COVID-19 samples took place in the United States, Italy and Spain.

Only in-frame clones appear in the TCRdb table, and some are missing; sequencing was by immunoSEQ multiplex PCR. The table shows fewer than 200,000 clones, with around 77% occurring only once. J lost 8 bases, V lost 4 bases, and 12 bases had no gene match. CDR3 length equals 16 residues. CDR1 is LGHDT, CDR2 YNNKEL, per germline (reference sequence). This clonotype was obtained from a man between 65 and 85 years old with active or convalescent COVID-19. Sequencing was done on a sample of peripheral blood. The chain recombines TRBV3-1 (or the pseudogene TRBV3-2) with TRBJ2-1; 9 bases match TRBD1. The CDR3 reads CASSPTADRGRYEQFF. Written as DNA, the CDR3 is TGTGCCAGCAGCCCCACCGCGGACAGGGGACGTTATGAGCAGTTCTTC.